The rows below give T cell receptor beta chains drawn from one sample of a study of blood T cells in healthy people across ages. TCRdb itself ran the 5' RACE reads through MiXCR, one entry per CDR3 protein. This repertoire shows around 1.1 million distinct CDR3 sequences, roughly two fifths found once; its top ten account for around 13%. Input material: blood. The receptor source for this set is a young man in good health. The CDR3 runs from the conserved cysteine through the conserved F or W. The D gene is left open where the match is weak. Size is stated for part of the rows, as once, few or many counts, or as a class when the clone is expanded.

j_call v_call clone_size d_call cdr3_aa cdr3_nt
TRBJ2-5 TRBV5-1 few NA CASRPGTKETQYF TGCGCCAGCCGACCGGGAACCAAAGAGACCCAGTACTTC
TRBJ1-2 TRBV12-3/TRBV12-4 few NA CASSSVVEAYGYTF TGTGCCAGCAGTTCGGTCGTGGAAGCCTATGGCTACACCTTC
TRBJ1-2 TRBV20-1 few NA CSATGHRDYGYTF TGCAGTGCTACGGGACATCGGGACTATGGCTACACCTTC
TRBJ2-1 TRBV7-9 few NA CASAIGQGVQFF TGTGCCAGCGCCATCGGCCAGGGAGTCCAGTTCTTC
TRBJ2-7 TRBV24-1 NA NA CATPLYLTAFYEQYF TGTGCCACTCCTCTTTACCTGACGGCATTCTACGAGCAGTACTTC
TRBJ1-2 TRBV2 NA NA CASSGLLGGGGYGYTF TGTGCCAGCAGTGGACTTTTGGGGGGCGGAGGCTATGGCTACACCTTC
TRBJ1-1 TRBV18 NA NA CATRSGAGGNTEAFF TGTGCCACCCGATCGGGGGCAGGTGGAAACACTGAAGCTTTCTTT
TRBJ2-3 TRBV6-2/TRBV6-3 many NA CASSDLQGERTKTDTQYF TGTGCCAGCAGCGATTTACAGGGTGAGAGAACTAAGACAGATACGCAGTATTTT
TRBJ1-2 TRBV12-3/TRBV12-4 NA NA CASSPFPPGYTF TGTGCCAGCAGTCCATTTCCTCCTGGCTACACCTTC
TRBJ2-7 TRBV10-3 many NA CAISDMDYEQYF TGTGCCATCAGTGATATGGACTACGAGCAGTACTTC
TRBJ2-1 TRBV4-1 NA TRBD2 CASSGGTIAEQFF TGCGCCAGCAGCGGGGGGACTATCGCCGAGCAGTTCTTC
TRBJ2-2 TRBV7-9 NA NA CASSLEEAYGELFF TGTGCCAGCAGCTTAGAGGAGGCCTACGGGGAGCTGTTTTTT
TRBJ2-7 TRBV29-1 NA TRBD2 CSVEISSGYSYEQYF TGCAGCGTTGAAATATCTAGCGGATACTCCTACGAGCAGTACTTC
TRBJ2-1 TRBV11-2 NA NA CASSRNWGREANEQFF TGTGCCAGCAGCCGGAACTGGGGCAGGGAGGCCAATGAGCAGTTCTTC
TRBJ2-3 TRBV6-2/TRBV6-3 many NA CASSYFGDTQYF TGTGCCAGCAGTTACTTCGGGGATACGCAGTATTTT
TRBJ1-3 TRBV29-1 NA TRBD1 CSVRWTGGNTIYF TGCAGCGTTCGATGGACAGGAGGAAACACCATATATTTT
TRBJ1-1 TRBV7-2 once TRBD1 CASSWGQKTEAYF TGTGCCAGCAGCTGGGGACAGAAGACTGAAGCTTACTTT